This TCR beta chain appears in the sequencing data of a study of T cells in Graves' hyperthyroidism and ophthalmopathy (dated by TCRdb to about 2019). Some background on the complete study: Peripheral blood was sampled at the time of initial diagnosis, prior to any treatment. To identify TCR V-J signatures that set the groups apart, the researchers used a discovery cohort of about a hundred patients, made up of 43 with Graves' ophthalmopathy and some 58 with stable Graves' hyperthyroidism. Prospective prediction of ophthalmopathy was tested in an independent validation cohort consisting of some 18 hyperthyroidism patients and about 17 patients who later progressed to ophthalmopathy. The 75 to 100 discovery patients were divided at random into training and test sets in a 7:3 ratio. Thyroid tissue and blood T-cell repertoires from about six Graves' hyperthyroidism patients were also compared in the study. Following sampling, methimazole starting at 30 mg daily was given to hyperthyroidism patients, and high-dose intravenous methylprednisolone was given to ophthalmopathy patients. TCR Vbeta CDR3 sequencing of 135 peripheral blood samples (43 ophthalmopathy, 75 to 85 hyperthyroidism and roughly 17 progressor patients) is reported in the paper. Findings and caveats that apply to the study as a whole: Most expanded thyroid clonotypes (frequency above 0.001) were also detected in blood, a finding suggesting that blood repertoires may reflect thyroid immune responses. No statistical method was used to set the sample size in advance, and investigators knew the group allocation. Ophthalmopathy was separated from stable hyperthyroidism by a 13 V-J signature model, with approximately 85% sensitivity and approximately 81% specificity obtained in cross-validation and 80%/75% obtained in testing. In validation, the model predicted progression to ophthalmopathy with 55% to 71% sensitivity and 72% to 75% specificity, a median of around six months before onset.

The CDR3 runs 13 amino acids, cysteine and phenylalanine included. Only the CDR3 portion is preserved as DNA: 39 bases, with reading frame beginning at the first base. V loses 3 bases, J loses 7 bases, and the germline ends lie 11 bases apart. The germline V gene gives CDR1 as MDHEN and CDR2 as SYDVKM. The table lists this clonotype with many counts. No cognate antigen has been identified for it. No base qualities exist here, and no much larger clone lies one base off it. Ophthalmopathy patients had moderately to severely active disease, Clinical Activity Score of at least 3, NOSPECS grade of at least 4, and duration under 3 months. Patients with uncontrolled infections, other autoimmune diseases, pregnancy or lactation were excluded. Diagnoses were established on the basis of clinical symptoms, serum thyroxine and TRAb, thyroid ultrasound, and orbital computed tomography. PBMCs were isolated from approximately 10 ml of fresh peripheral blood by Ficoll-Paque density gradient centrifugation. Trizol reagent was used to extract total RNA, and RNA quality was then checked on an Agilent 2100 Bioanalyzer.

The TCR beta CDR3 regions were amplified from RNA transcripts. For the first round of RT-PCR on the TCR CDR3, the HTBI primer set was used together with the Qiagen OneStep RT-PCR kit. Libraries were constructed in a second round of multiplex PCR, after which size selection and purification were performed. Paired-end sequencing of the libraries was performed with 100 bp reads on an Illumina HiSeq2000. The authors' pipeline ran thus. SOAPnuke was used to process the raw data, with reads discarded if the reads contained adapters or uncalled bases, had a mean Phred below 15, or lacked an exact constant-primer or identifier match. COPE v1.2.5 was used to merge high-quality paired reads, and clonotypes were defined as unique nucleotide sequences. MiTCR v1.1 was used to align the clonotypes against IMGT TRBV, TRBD and TRBJ reference segments. Analysis was restricted to V-J combinations with a frequency above 0.0001, which covered roughly 99% of repertoires. The TCS score was defined as the ratio of F50 (clonal expansion) to E x V (chaos), calculated using BLOSUM62-based TCRdist between CDR3 peptides within each V-J. Welch's t-statistics and random forest reduced fewer than 550 V-J features to 13, which were used in a naive Bayes classifier (R e1071). Starting from the raw public reads, TCRdb applied fastp trimming at Q25, assembled clones with MiXCR and retained in-frame beta chains. CDR3 protein sequences are deduplicated, and each keeps its most common genes and DNA. What appears here as the V and J calls and clone size reflects TCRdb's work, not the paper's. For this sample there are roughly 650,000 distinct CDR3 sequences; about a sixth appear just once. In total, the top ten clones hold approximately 3.5% of the sample.

This clonotype was sampled from a woman between 35 and 50 years old with Graves' ophthalmopathy. The sample was blood. The receptor chain draws on TRBV28 and TRBJ2-3; TRBD2 could be the D gene, as 5 bases match. The CDR3 region reads CASSFGGSYTQYF. The nucleotide sequence reads TGTGCCAGCAGTTTCGGAGGATCGTATACGCAGTATTTT.